The rows below give T cell receptor beta chains drawn from one sample of a study of graft-versus-host responses after intestinal transplantation. For these receptors, no antigen is known. Sequencing used immunoSEQ multiplex PCR; TCRdb keeps in-frame clones, though not all of them. The sample comprises roughly 90,000 clones, 80% to 95% of which are singletons, and about 6.3% rests with the top ten. The sequencing here drew on unstimulated CD8+ T cells sorted from spleen or lymph node cells, taken before intestinal transplant. The receptors were gathered from a human donor who received an intestinal transplant. CDR3s include the opening cysteine and the closing phenylalanine or tryptophan. The order of the fields is clone size, V gene, J gene, D gene, CDR3 DNA, CDR3 protein. A D gene is named only where the DNA matches it firmly. Rows may omit the clone size; those that give it use once, few, many or a size class.

NA,TRBV10-2,TRBJ2-3,TRBD1,TGCGCCAGCAGCGGACAGGGATTAGATACGCAGTATTTT,CASSGQGLDTQYF
NA,TRBV30,TRBJ2-7,TRBD1,TGTGCCTGGAGTGGACAGGGCTACGAGCAGTACTTC,CAWSGQGYEQYF
NA,TRBV30,TRBJ2-7,NA,TGTGCCCAGACAGGGACTTATGCCTACGAGCAGTACTTC,CAQTGTYAYEQYF
NA,TRBV6-6,TRBJ1-4,NA,TGTGCCAGCAGTTGGGGGAGAGAAACTAATGAAAAACTGTTTTTT,CASSWGRETNEKLFF
once,TRBV30,TRBJ2-5,NA,TGTGCCTGGAGTCGCGAGGACCGAGAGACCCAGTACTTC,CAWSREDRETQYF
once,TRBV6-1,TRBJ2-3,NA,TGTGCCAGCAGTGAAGCGGGCCACAGGATTAGCGATACGCAGTATTTT,CASSEAGHRISDTQYF
NA,TRBV4-1,TRBJ2-7,NA,TGCGCCAGCAGCCAAGATCAGGCTAAGCTCTACGAGCAGTACTTC,CASSQDQAKLYEQYF
NA,TRBV7-9,TRBJ2-7,TRBD1,TGTGCCAGCAGCCAAAGCCGGGACAGCAACTACGAGCAGTACTTC,CASSQSRDSNYEQYF
NA,TRBV6-5,TRBJ2-7,TRBD2,TGTGCCAGCGGACTAGCGAACGAGCAGTACTTC,CASGLANEQYF
NA,TRBV7-9,TRBJ1-6,NA,TGTGCCAGCAGCTACGGGACTTCACCCCTCCACTTT,CASSYGTSPLHF
NA,TRBV23-1,TRBJ1-5,NA,TGCGCCAGCAGTCCAGGCGATTTTGGGGTAGATCAGCCCCAGCATTTT,CASSPGDFGVDQPQHF
NA,TRBV7-4,TRBJ2-5,TRBD2,TGTGCCAACCTACTAGCGGGGGAGGAGACCCAGTACTTC,CANLLAGEETQYF
NA,TRBV5-1,TRBJ2-5,NA,TGCGCCAGCAGCCCCCCCGACAGGCAGAGAGGAGAGACCCAGTACTTC,CASSPPDRQRGETQYF
once,TRBV5-4,TRBJ2-1,TRBD1,TGTGCCAGCAGCCGATCGGGACAGGGGACTCTTGAGCAGTTCTTC,CASSRSGQGTLEQFF
NA,TRBV13,TRBJ1-2,NA,TGTGCCAGCACCCCGGAAGGTAAAGCGGGCTACACCTTC,CASTPEGKAGYTF
NA,TRBV27,TRBJ2-3,NA,TGTGCCAGCAGTTCGTATTTTCGTTCTGATACGCAGTATTTT,CASSSYFRSDTQYF
NA,TRBV6-4,TRBJ2-1,TRBD2,TGTGCCAGCAGTGAAGGAGTGGTAGCGGGGGATGGTGAGCAGTTCTTC,CASSEGVVAGDGEQFF
NA,TRBV5-6,TRBJ2-5,NA,TGTGCCAGCAGCTTGGGAGGGTTCGAGACCCAGTACTTC,CASSLGGFETQYF
NA,TRBV15,TRBJ2-3,TRBD2,TGTGCCACCGGTCCTAGCGGGACTAGCACAGATACGCAGTATTTT,CATGPSGTSTDTQYF
NA,TRBV28,TRBJ2-7,NA,TGTGCCAGCCACGCCTCGGCCCTCAGGGTAATGTCGCCCTACGAGCAGTACTTC,CASHASALRVMSPYEQYF
NA,TRBV5-1,TRBJ2-3,NA,TGCGCCAGCTCCTACGCAGAAAGCACAGATACGCAGTATTTT,CASSYAESTDTQYF
NA,TRBV5-3,TRBJ2-1,TRBD2,TGTGCCAGAAGCTCCCCGGGACTAGCGGGTCCCATTAGCTCCTACAATGAGCAGTTCTTC,CARSSPGLAGPISSYNEQFF
NA,TRBV7-2,TRBJ2-5,TRBD2,TGTGCCAGCAGCTGGTCCCTAGCGGTTCTGAAGACCCAGTACTTC,CASSWSLAVLKTQYF
NA,TRBV27,TRBJ2-7,TRBD2,TGTGCCAGCAGTTCTGCTAGCGGGAGTCCATTCGAGCAGTACTTC,CASSSASGSPFEQYF
NA,TRBV4-1,TRBJ1-6,NA,TGCGCCAGCAGCCAAGTCGCGGGGCCCTATAATTCACCCCTCCACTTT,CASSQVAGPYNSPLHF
NA,TRBV7-9,TRBJ2-5,TRBD2,TGTGCCAGCGGACAAGTGGGACTAGTAAAAGAGACCCAGTACTTC,CASGQVGLVKETQYF
NA,TRBV6-6,TRBJ2-5,NA,TGTGCCAGCAGTTCGGTACCAGTCCAAGAGACCCAGTACTTC,CASSSVPVQETQYF
NA,TRBV5-1,TRBJ1-2,NA,TGCGCCAGCAGCCCAGGAACAGTTCCGTATGGCTACACCTTC,CASSPGTVPYGYTF
NA,TRBV19,TRBJ2-7,TRBD1,TGTGCCAGTAGTCCCGCCGGGTGGACAGGGAACTACGAGCAGTACTTC,CASSPAGWTGNYEQYF
NA,TRBV19,TRBJ2-5,NA,TGTGCCAGTAGGGACTGGGACCAAGAGACCCAGTACTTC,CASRDWDQETQYF
NA,TRBV18,TRBJ1-1,NA,TGTGCCAGCCGCGGTTTAAGACAGAGTAGAAGATGGTCCACTGAAGCTTTCTTT,CASRGLRQSRRWSTEAFF
NA,TRBV7-6,TRBJ1-6,NA,TGTGCCAGCAGCTTTGCGGGTGATAATTCACCCCTCCACTTT,CASSFAGDNSPLHF
NA,TRBV5-5,TRBJ2-7,TRBD2,TGTGCCAGCAGCCCAGGACTAGCGGGAGGCGAGCAGTACTTC,CASSPGLAGGEQYF
once,TRBV5-4,TRBJ1-3,NA,TGTGCCAGCAGCTTGGAAGGTGACAACACCATATATTTT,CASSLEGDNTIYF
NA,TRBV4-2,TRBJ1-1,TRBD1,TGTGCCAGCAGCCAAGATAGGGGGCCCCGACACACTGAAGCTTTCTTT,CASSQDRGPRHTEAFF
NA,TRBV13,TRBJ2-1,NA,TGTGCCAGCAGCTTAGATCCCAGCTGGGTGTTCTTC,CASSLDPSWVFF
NA,TRBV5-6,TRBJ2-5,TRBD1,TGTGCCAGCAGCTTAAAACGACAGGGTTACCAAGAGACCCAGTACTTC,CASSLKRQGYQETQYF
NA,TRBV5-6,TRBJ1-2,TRBD1,TGTGCCAGCAGCTCCCCCGGGACAGTCATATTCTATGCGGGCTACACCTTC,CASSSPGTVIFYAGYTF
NA,TRBV5-4,TRBJ2-7,TRBD2,TGTGCCAGCAGCTTGGAGGGACTAGCGGCGCCGGAGTACTTC,CASSLEGLAAPEYF
once,TRBV7-6,TRBJ1-1,NA,TGTGCCAGCAGCTTAGCGGCCTTCACAGCCCGGGACACTGAAGCTTTCTTT,CASSLAAFTARDTEAFF
NA,TRBV11-2,TRBJ2-5,NA,TGTGCCAGCAGCCCTCCGACTAGGGTGGAGACCCAGTACTTC,CASSPPTRVETQYF
NA,TRBV5-1,TRBJ1-5,NA,TGCGCCAGCAGCTTGTCGGGCGGTCCGGGAGAGCCCCAGCATTTT,CASSLSGGPGEPQHF
NA,TRBV5-6,TRBJ2-2,TRBD2,TGTGCCAGCAGCTTTCATAGCGGGAGTAGCACCGGGGAGCTGTTTTTT,CASSFHSGSSTGELFF
NA,TRBV4-1,TRBJ1-5,NA,TGCGCCAGCAGTCGTACGCTCCATCAGCCCCAGCATTTT,CASSRTLHQPQHF
NA,TRBV28,TRBJ2-7,NA,TGTGCCAGCAGTTTACCGGGCCCTGCCTACGAGCAGTACTTC,CASSLPGPAYEQYF